This entry lists 25 T cell receptor beta chains sequenced from one sample in a study of shared clonotypes between healthy human individuals. Clones were sequenced by immunoSEQ multiplex PCR, and TCRdb holds only the in-frame ones, with some missing. This sample has roughly 660,000 clones; roughly 91% occur once, and the top ten carry 34%. The material sequenced was memory CD8+ T cells from PBMCs. The subset denotes: CD45RO+ cells pooled with CCR7-negative TemRA cells. Source of these receptors: a man between 18 and 29 years old in good health. Some clones in this sample may be carry-over from other donors' samples.

The V and J genes are TRBV5-1 and TRBJ1-1, with TRBD1 identical over 9 bases. Per germline, CDR1 SGHRS and CDR2 YFSETQ. V lost 4 bases and J lost 4; bases outside the gene matches: 5. The CDR3 loop spans 14 amino acids. CDR3 amino acids: CASSPDRGFTEAFF. DNA of the CDR3: TGCGCCAGCAGCCCCGACAGGGGGTTCACTGAAGCTTTCTTT.

The gene calls are TRBV7-9 and TRBJ1-1, with a tentative D call TRBD1 (6 bases). The V gene's germline CDR1 is SEHNR and CDR2 FQNEAQ (reference sequence). V was clipped by 3 bases and J by 4 bases, with 15 bases between them. The CDR3 extends over 15 amino acids. This chain's CDR3 is CASSLNGNRVTEAFF. In DNA form, the CDR3 reads TGTGCCAGCAGCTTGAACGGGAACAGGGTCACTGAAGCTTTCTTT.

The chain joins TRBV6-4 to TRBJ2-2, with no clear D. Trimming removed 0 bases from V and 5 bases from J, with 7 bases in between. From germline, CDR1 is MRHNA and CDR2 SNTAGT. The CDR3 is 14 residues long. The CDR3 region has the DNA TGTGCCAGCAGTGACTCCTCCCTGACCGGGGAGCTGTTTTTT. It encodes CASSDSSLTGELFF.

As DNA, the CDR3 is TGTGCCAGCAGACACAGACAGAACACTGAAGCTTTCTTT. It specifies CASRHRQNTEAFF. The chain combines TRBV6-5 with TRBJ1-1; D not certain. The V gene's germline CDR1 is MNHEY and CDR2 SVGAGI. V was pared by 6 bases and J by 1 base, with 9 bases between. The CDR3 covers 13 residues.

The chain joins TRBV4-2 to TRBJ2-1; 9 nucleotides line up with TRBD2. Germline CDR1 and CDR2: LGHNA and YNFKEQ. V trimming: 0 bases; J trimming: 2 bases; junction bases outside the gene matches: 5. The CDR3 runs 17 residues. Written as DNA, the CDR3 is TGTGCCAGCAGCCAAGATTCTAGCGGGGAGACCTACAATGAGCAGTTCTTC. This translates into CASSQDSSGETYNEQFF.

The genes are TRBV27 and TRBJ2-3, with a tentative D call TRBD2 (6 bases). CDR1 MNHEY and CDR2 SMNVEV come from the germline V gene (reference sequence). This CDR3 region has 17 residues. Trimming took 1 base from V and 1 from J, leaving 15 bases between them. CDR3 region: CASSLLNGEVGTDTQYF. DNA of the CDR3: TGTGCCAGCAGTTTATTAAATGGGGAGGTCGGCACAGATACGCAGTATTTT.

The V and J genes are TRBV5-5 and TRBJ1-2, with no clear D. This CDR3 is 12 amino acids long. The V end lost 1 base, the J end lost 8 bases, and 9 bases lay between the germline ends. Germline CDR1 SGHKS, CDR2 YYEKEE (reference sequence). In DNA form, the CDR3 reads TGTGCCAGCAGCTTGCTCGGAGGGGGCTACACCTTC. This translates into CASSLLGGGYTF. Combining the CDR3 with reference TRBV5-5 and TRBJ1-2 gives the whole variable domain DAGVTQSPTHLIKTRGQQVTLRCSPISGHKSVSWYQQVLGQGPQFIFQYYEKEERGRGNFPDRFSARQFPNYSSELNVNALLLGDSALYLCASSLLGGGYTFGSGTRLTVV.

The chain carries TRBV10-3 and TRBJ2-7; 7 nucleotides match TRBD2. The germline CDR1 and CDR2 sequences are ENHRY and SYGVKD. This CDR3 contains 16 residues. V dropped 0 bases and J dropped 0; count of bases not matched to a gene: 5. DNA of the CDR3: TGTGCCATCAGTGAGTCTAGCGGGTACTCCTCCTACGAGCAGTACTTC. It specifies CAISESSGYSSYEQYF.

This chain uses TRBV6-1 with TRBJ2-7; D assignment may be TRBD1 or TRBD2 (7 bases each). The V gene's germline CDR1 is MNHNS and CDR2 SASEGT. This CDR3 is 14 amino acids long. V dropped 3 bases and J dropped 2 bases, with 11 bases sitting between them. DNA for the CDR3: TGTGCCAGCAGTGAGGGGGGGACAGCCTACGAGCAGTACTTC. It yields the protein CASSEGGTAYEQYF.

The gene calls are TRBV5-4 and TRBJ1-1, with 7 bases matching TRBD1. CDR3 size: 14 residues. Trimming cost V 4 bases and J 7 bases; bases outside gene matches: 10. Germline V gene lookup returns CDR1 SGHNT and CDR2 YYREEE (reference sequence). For the CDR3, the DNA is TGTGCCAGCAGCATTACAGGGGTGGGACTTGAAGCTTTCTTT. Its protein is CASSITGVGLEAFF.

The chain couples TRBV15 to TRBJ1-1; tentatively, D is TRBD1 (5 bases). The CDR3 consists of 17 residues. With 1 base removed from V and 1 base from J, the gap between germline ends came to 16 bases. Germline V gene sequence: CDR1 LNHNV, CDR2 YYDKDF (reference sequence). CDR3 loop: CATSRVGYETANTEAFF. DNA of the CDR3: TGTGCCACCAGCAGAGTCGGTTATGAGACAGCGAACACTGAAGCTTTCTTT.

This rearrangement joins TRBV4-3 to TRBJ1-1, with D unclear. The CDR3 is 13 residues long. CDR1 LGHNA and CDR2 YSLEER come from the germline V gene. Trimming shortened V by 0 bases and J by 4 bases, and 6 bases separated the two germline ends. Here the CDR3 DNA reads TGCGCCAGCAGCCAAGATTTAAGCACTGAAGCTTTCTTT. Protein sequence: CASSQDLSTEAFF.

The J gene is TRBJ2-2, the V gene TRBV28, with 14 bases matching TRBD2. The CDR3 covers 16 residues. After removal of 5 bases from V and 6 bases from J, the junction contained 5 bases not matched to a gene. The germline gives CDR1 MDHEN, CDR2 SYDVKM. DNA of the CDR3: TGTGCCAGCAGTGACCCGGGACTAGCGGGAGCCGGGGAGCTGTTTTTT. This codes for CASSDPGLAGAGELFF. Full variable domain (outside the CDR3, taken from reference TRBV28 and TRBJ2-2): DVKVTQSSRYLVKRTGEKVFLECVQDMDHENMFWYRQDPGLGLRLIYFSYDVKMKEKGDIPEGYSVSREKKERFSLILESASTNQTSMYLCASSDPGLAGAGELFFGEGSRLTVL.

The chain has TRBV7-2 and TRBJ1-2; tentatively, D is TRBD1 (5 bases). The CDR3 spans 14 residues. Trimming removed 6 bases at V and 4 bases at J, with 15 bases between. CDR1 SGHTA and CDR2 FQGNSA come from the germline V gene. CDR3 bases: TGTGCCAGCAGTCCTTCCGGGGCAGCCTATGGCTACACCTTC. This translates into CASSPSGAAYGYTF.

CDR3 sequence reads: CASSLAWGIEGTEAFF. The CDR3 region has the DNA TGCGCCAGCAGCTTAGCGTGGGGGATAGAGGGGACTGAAGCTTTCTTT. The J gene is TRBJ1-1, the V gene TRBV5-1; D is perhaps TRBD1 (5 bases). The CDR3 extends over 16 amino acids. V lost 2 bases and J 5 bases, leaving 19 bases between the germline ends. Germline CDR1 is SGHRS and CDR2 is YFSETQ.

V usage is TRBV27 and J usage is TRBJ2-3; TRBD2 matches 8 bases. The CDR3 runs to 16 residues. V lost 4 bases and J lost 2; bases outside the gene matches: 8. From germline, CDR1 is MNHEY and CDR2 SMNVEV (reference sequence). In nucleotides, the CDR3 is TGTGCCAGCAGTTCATGGACTAGCAGCCACACAGATACGCAGTATTTT. Residues: CASSSWTSSHTDTQYF.

J is TRBJ2-1 and V is TRBV27, with D tentatively TRBD2 (6 bases). The CDR3 runs to 16 residues. Germline V gene sequence: CDR1 MNHEY, CDR2 SMNVEV (reference sequence). The ends were cut back, 7 bases at V and 0 bases at J, with 16 bases in the middle. CDR3 in amino acids: CASTKGLASSYNEQFF. CDR3 coding DNA: TGTGCCAGCACAAAGGGACTGGCCAGCTCCTACAATGAGCAGTTCTTC.

This chain links TRBV28 with TRBJ2-3; 8 nucleotides agree with TRBD2. V shed 5 bases and J 2 bases; nucleotides not matched to a gene: 12. Germline V lookup: CDR1 MDHEN, CDR2 SYDVKM. CDR3 length: 17 amino acids. As DNA, the CDR3 is TGTGCCAGCAGTCCCTGGGGGGGCGGGAGGACCACAGATACGCAGTATTTT. It encodes CASSPWGGGRTTDTQYF.

The rearrangement links TRBV9 to TRBJ2-7; 8 positions match TRBD2. This CDR3 contains 15 residues. The germline V gene encodes CDR1 SGDLS and CDR2 YYNGEE. V lost 1 base to trimming and J lost 2 bases; unmatched junction nucleotides: 5. CDR3 sequence reads: CASSVRPGLAYEQYF. CDR3 coding DNA: TGTGCCAGCAGCGTACGGCCGGGACTAGCCTACGAGCAGTACTTC. Complete variable domain (other parts from reference TRBV9 and TRBJ2-7): DSGVTQTPKHLITATGQRVTLRCSPRSGDLSVYWYQQSLDQGLQFLIQYYNGEERAKGNILERFSAQQFPDLHSELNLSSLELGDSALYFCASSVRPGLAYEQYFGPGTRLTVT.

This clone was counted between two and nine times. V usage is TRBV28 and J usage is TRBJ1-6, with a tentative D call TRBD1 (6 bases). The germline CDR1 and CDR2 sequences are MDHEN and SYDVKM. Trimming left V 9 bases short and J 7 bases short, with 13 bases between. The CDR3 is 13 residues long. The CDR3 coding sequence is TGTGCCAGTATGGGGGGGCTGAATTCACCCCTCCACTTT. Protein product: CASMGGLNSPLHF. The full variable domain, with the rest looked up from reference TRBV28 and TRBJ1-6, is DVKVTQSSRYLVKRTGEKVFLECVQDMDHENMFWYRQDPGLGLRLIYFSYDVKMKEKGDIPEGYSVSREKKERFSLILESASTNQTSMYLCASMGGLNSPLHFGNGTRLTVT.

The CDR3 nucleotides read TGCGCCAGCAGTACAATCCTACGGGCCCCCGGAGGGTACGAGCAGTACTTC. Its protein product is CASSTILRAPGGYEQYF. This sequence joins TRBV10-1 and TRBJ2-7, with D perhaps TRBD2 (6 bases). Germline V gene data show CDR1 as WNHNN and CDR2 as SYGVQD (reference sequence). Trimming removed 5 bases from V and 4 bases from J, with 24 bases in between. This CDR3 is 17 amino acids long.

The gene calls are TRBV2 and TRBJ2-2, with D perhaps matching TRBD2 (5 bases). The CDR3 extends over 14 amino acids. V gave up 2 bases and J gave up 5 bases, with 9 bases separating them. Germline CDR1 SNHLY, CDR2 FYNNEI. The CDR3 DNA is TGTGCCAGCAGTGAACGGGGTAAAACCGGGGAGCTGTTTTTT. It codes for CASSERGKTGELFF. Drawing the rest from reference TRBV2 and TRBJ2-2, the complete variable domain is EPEVTQTPSHQVTQMGQEVILRCVPISNHLYFYWYRQILGQKVEFLVSFYNNEISEKSEIFDDQFSVERPDGSNFTLKIRSTKLEDSAMYFCASSERGKTGELFFGEGSRLTVL.

As DNA, the CDR3 is TGTGCCAGCAGTTCGGGACAGGGGTGGAACGAGCAGTACTTC. This gives the protein CASSSGQGWNEQYF. The rearrangement links TRBV27 to TRBJ2-7; 10 bases are a match to TRBD1. The germline gives CDR1 MNHEY, CDR2 SMNVEV (reference sequence). V dropped 4 bases and J dropped 5; count of bases not matched to a gene: 5. This CDR3 is built from 14 residues.

The CDR3 bases are TGTGCCTGGAGTGACAACGAGCAGTACTTC. It encodes CAWSDNEQYF. This chain joins TRBV30 and TRBJ2-5; no clear D. The J call could be wrong; TRBJ2-7 is a better fit for the DNA end. This CDR3 comprises 10 residues. CDR1 is GTSNPN, CDR2 SVGIG, per germline (reference sequence).

The V call is TRBV28, the J call TRBJ2-6; perhaps TRBD2 as D (6 bases). The V end lost 5 bases, the J end lost 1 base, and 12 bases lay between the germline ends. The CDR3 is 16 amino acids. Germline loops: CDR1 MDHEN, CDR2 SYDVKM. The DNA for the CDR3 is TGTGCCAGCAGTCCTCGTGGGAGGTCTGGGGCCAACGTCCTGACTTTC. This codes for CASSPRGRSGANVLTF. Drawing the rest from reference TRBV28 and TRBJ2-6, the complete variable domain is DVKVTQSSRYLVKRTGEKVFLECVQDMDHENMFWYRQDPGLGLRLIYFSYDVKMKEKGDIPEGYSVSREKKERFSLILESASTNQTSMYLCASSPRGRSGANVLTFGAGSRLTVL.